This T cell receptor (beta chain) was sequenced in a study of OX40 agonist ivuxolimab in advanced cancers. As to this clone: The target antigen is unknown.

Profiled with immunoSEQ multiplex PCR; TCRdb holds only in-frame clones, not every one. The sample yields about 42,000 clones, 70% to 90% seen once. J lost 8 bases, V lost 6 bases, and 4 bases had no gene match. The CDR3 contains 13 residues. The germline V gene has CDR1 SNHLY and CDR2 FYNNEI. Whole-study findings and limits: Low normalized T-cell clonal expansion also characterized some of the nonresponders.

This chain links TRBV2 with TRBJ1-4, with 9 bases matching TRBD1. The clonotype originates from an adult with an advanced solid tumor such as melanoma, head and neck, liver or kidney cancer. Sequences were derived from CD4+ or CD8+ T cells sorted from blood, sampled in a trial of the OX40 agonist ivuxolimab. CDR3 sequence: CASRYRGHEKLFF. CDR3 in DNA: TGTGCCAGCAGGTACAGGGGGCACGAAAAACTGTTTTTT. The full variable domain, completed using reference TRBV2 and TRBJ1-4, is EPEVTQTPSHQVTQMGQEVILRCVPISNHLYFYWYRQILGQKVEFLVSFYNNEISEKSEIFDDQFSVERPDGSNFTLKIRSTKLEDSAMYFCASRYRGHEKLFFGSGTQLSVL.